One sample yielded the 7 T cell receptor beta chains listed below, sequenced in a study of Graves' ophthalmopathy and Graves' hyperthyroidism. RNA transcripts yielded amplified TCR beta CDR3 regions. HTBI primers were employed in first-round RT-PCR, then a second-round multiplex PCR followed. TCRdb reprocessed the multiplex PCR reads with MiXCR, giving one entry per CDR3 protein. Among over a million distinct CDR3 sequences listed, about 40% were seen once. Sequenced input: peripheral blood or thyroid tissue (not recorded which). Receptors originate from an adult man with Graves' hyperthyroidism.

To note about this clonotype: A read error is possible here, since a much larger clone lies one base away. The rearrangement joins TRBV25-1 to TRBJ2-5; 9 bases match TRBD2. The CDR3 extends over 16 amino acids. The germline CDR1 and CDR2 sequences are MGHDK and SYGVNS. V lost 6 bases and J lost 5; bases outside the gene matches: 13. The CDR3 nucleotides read TGTGCCAGCAGCTTTCGCGGGGGGGCCGGGCCTGAGACCCAGTACTTC. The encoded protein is CASSFRGGAGPETQYF.

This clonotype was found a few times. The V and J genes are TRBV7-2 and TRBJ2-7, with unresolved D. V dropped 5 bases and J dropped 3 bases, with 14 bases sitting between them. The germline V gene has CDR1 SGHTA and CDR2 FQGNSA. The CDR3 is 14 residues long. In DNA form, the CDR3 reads TGTGCCAGCAGCCAAGACCCCGGTCTCTACGAGCAGTACTTC. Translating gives CASSQDPGLYEQYF.

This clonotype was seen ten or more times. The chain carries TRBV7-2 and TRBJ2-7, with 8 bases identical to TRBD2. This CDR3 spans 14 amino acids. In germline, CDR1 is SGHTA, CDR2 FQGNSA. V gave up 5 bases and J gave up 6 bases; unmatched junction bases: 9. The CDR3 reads CASSISGTRPEQYF. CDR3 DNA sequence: TGTGCCAGCAGCATATCCGGGACTAGACCCGAGCAGTACTTC.

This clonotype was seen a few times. CDR3 in DNA: TGTGCCAGCAGTTGGGGACAGGGGGCATCCAACGAGCAGTACTTC. This translates into CASSWGQGASNEQYF. The chain recombines TRBV6-2 or TRBV6-3 with TRBJ2-7; TRBD1 matches 12 bases. The V gene's germline CDR1 is MNHEY and CDR2 SVGEGT. There are 15 residues in the CDR3. Trimming took 4 bases from V and 5 from J; bases not matched to a gene: 6.

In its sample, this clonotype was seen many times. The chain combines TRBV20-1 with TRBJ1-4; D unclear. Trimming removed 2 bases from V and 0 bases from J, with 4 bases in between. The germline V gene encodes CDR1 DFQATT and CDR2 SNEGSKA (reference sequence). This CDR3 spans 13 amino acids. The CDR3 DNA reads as TGCAGTGCTAGAAGGACAACTAATGAAAAACTGTTTTTT. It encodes CSARRTTNEKLFF.

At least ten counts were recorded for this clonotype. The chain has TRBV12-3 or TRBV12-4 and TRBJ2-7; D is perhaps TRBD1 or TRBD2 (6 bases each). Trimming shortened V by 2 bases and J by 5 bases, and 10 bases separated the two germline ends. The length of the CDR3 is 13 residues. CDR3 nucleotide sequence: TGTGCCAGCAGTTTACGGGGGCAGAACGAGCAGTACTTC. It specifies CASSLRGQNEQYF.

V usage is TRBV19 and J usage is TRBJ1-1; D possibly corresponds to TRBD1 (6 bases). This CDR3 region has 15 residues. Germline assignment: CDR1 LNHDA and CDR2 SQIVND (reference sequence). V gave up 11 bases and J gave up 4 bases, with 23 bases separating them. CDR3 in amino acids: CASRPDGGRGTEAFF. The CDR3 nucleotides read TGTGCCTCAAGACCAGACGGGGGCAGGGGCACTGAAGCTTTCTTT.